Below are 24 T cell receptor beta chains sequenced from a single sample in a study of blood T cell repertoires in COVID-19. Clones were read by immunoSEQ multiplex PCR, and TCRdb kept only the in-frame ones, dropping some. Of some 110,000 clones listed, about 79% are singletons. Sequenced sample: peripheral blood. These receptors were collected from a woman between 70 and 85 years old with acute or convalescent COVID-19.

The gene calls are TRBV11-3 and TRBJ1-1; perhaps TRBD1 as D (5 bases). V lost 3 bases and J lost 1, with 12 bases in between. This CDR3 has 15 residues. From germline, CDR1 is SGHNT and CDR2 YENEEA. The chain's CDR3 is CASSLRDSRNTEAFF. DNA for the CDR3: TGTGCCAGCAGCTTGCGGGACTCGAGGAACACTGAAGCTTTCTTT.

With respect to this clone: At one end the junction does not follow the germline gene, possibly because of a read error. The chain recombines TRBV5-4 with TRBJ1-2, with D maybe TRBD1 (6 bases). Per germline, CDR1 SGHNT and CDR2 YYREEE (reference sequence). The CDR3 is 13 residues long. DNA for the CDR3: TGTGCCAGCAGCTTGGAACAGGGAGCGCTCGGCACTTTC. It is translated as CASSLEQGALGTF.

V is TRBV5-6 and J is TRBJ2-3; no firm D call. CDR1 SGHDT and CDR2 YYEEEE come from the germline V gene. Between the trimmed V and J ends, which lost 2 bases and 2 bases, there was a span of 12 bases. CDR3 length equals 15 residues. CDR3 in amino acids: CASSFARKITDTQYF. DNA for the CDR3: TGTGCCAGCAGCTTCGCCAGGAAGATCACAGATACGCAGTATTTT.

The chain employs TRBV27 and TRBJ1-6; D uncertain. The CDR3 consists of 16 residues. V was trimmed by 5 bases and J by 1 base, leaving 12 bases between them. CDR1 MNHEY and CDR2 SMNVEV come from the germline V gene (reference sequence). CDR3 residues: CASSHHDTSYNSPLHF. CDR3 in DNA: TGTGCCAGCAGTCATCACGACACATCCTATAATTCACCCCTCCACTTT.

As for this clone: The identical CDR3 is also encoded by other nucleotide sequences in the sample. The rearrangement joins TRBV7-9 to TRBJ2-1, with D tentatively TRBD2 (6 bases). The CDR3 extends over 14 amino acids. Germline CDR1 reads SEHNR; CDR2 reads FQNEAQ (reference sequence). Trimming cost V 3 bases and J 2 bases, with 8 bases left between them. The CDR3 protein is CASSLGGPYNEQFF. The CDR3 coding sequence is TGTGCCAGCAGCTTGGGGGGTCCCTACAATGAGCAGTTCTTC.

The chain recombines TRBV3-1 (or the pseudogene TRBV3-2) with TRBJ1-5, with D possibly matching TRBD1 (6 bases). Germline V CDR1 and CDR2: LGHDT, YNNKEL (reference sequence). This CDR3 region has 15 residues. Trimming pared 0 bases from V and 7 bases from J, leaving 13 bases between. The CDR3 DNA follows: TGTGCCAGCAGCCAAGATGGGGCAGGGGCCCAGCCCCAGCATTTT. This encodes CASSQDGAGAQPQHF.

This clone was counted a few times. The CDR3 DNA follows: TGTGCCAGCAGCTTAGAACGTCGATGGCCGGGGGAAAAACTGTTTTTT. It yields the protein CASSLERRWPGEKLFF. V gene TRBV11-2 combines with J gene TRBJ1-4; D is unclear. The CDR3 contains 16 residues. CDR1 SGHAT and CDR2 FQNNGV come from the germline V gene. V dropped 0 bases and J dropped 8 bases, with 16 bases sitting between them.

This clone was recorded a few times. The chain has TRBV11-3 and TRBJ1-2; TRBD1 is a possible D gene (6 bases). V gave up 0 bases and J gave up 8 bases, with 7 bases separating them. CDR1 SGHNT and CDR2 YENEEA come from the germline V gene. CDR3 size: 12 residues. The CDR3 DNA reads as TGTGCCAGCAGCTTAGAGGGGGCGGGCTACACCTTC. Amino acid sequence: CASSLEGAGYTF. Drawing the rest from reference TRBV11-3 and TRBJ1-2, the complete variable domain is EAGVVQSPRYKIIEKKQPVAFWCNPISGHNTLYWYLQNLGQGPELLIRYENEEAVDDSQLPKDRFSAERLKGVDSTLKIQPAELGDSAVYLCASSLEGAGYTFGSGTRLTVV.

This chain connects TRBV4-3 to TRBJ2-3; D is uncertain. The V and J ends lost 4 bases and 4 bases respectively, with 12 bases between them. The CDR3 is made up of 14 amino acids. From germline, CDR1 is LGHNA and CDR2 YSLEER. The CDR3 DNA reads TGCGCCAGCAGCCGAACTTCGGCGGCAGATACGCAGTATTTT. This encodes CASSRTSAADTQYF.

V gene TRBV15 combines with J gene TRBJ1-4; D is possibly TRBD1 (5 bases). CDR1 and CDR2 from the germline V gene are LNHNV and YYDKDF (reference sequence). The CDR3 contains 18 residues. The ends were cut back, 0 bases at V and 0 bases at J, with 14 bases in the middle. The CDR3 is CATSRDMRTPSTNEKLFF. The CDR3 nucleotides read TGTGCCACCAGCAGAGATATGAGGACACCTTCAACTAATGAAAAACTGTTTTTT.

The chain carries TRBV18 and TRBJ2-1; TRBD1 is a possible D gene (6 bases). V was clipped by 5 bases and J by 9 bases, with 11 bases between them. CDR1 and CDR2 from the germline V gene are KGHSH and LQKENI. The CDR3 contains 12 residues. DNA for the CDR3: TGTGCCAGCTCAGAACAGGGTTTTGAGCAGTTCTTC. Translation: CASSEQGFEQFF.

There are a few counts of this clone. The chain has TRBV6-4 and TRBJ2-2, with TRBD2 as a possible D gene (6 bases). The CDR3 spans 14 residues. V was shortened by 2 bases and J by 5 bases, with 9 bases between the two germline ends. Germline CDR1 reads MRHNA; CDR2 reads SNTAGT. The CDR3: CASSDQAGTGELFF. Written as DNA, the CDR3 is TGTGCCAGCAGTGACCAGGCGGGAACCGGGGAGCTGTTTTTT.

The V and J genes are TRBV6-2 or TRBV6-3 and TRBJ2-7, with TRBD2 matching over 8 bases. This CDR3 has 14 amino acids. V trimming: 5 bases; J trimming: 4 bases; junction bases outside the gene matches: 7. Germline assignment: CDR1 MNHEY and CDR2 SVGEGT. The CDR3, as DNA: TGTGCCAGCAGTGACGCCCGCGGGAGGTACGAGCAGTACGTC. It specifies CASSDARGRYEQYV.

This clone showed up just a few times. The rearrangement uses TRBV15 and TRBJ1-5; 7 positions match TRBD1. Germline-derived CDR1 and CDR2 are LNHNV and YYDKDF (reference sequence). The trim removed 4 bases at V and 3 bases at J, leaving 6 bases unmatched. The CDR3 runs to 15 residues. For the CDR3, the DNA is TGTGCCACCAGCACGGGACAGAGGAACAATCAGCCCCAGCATTTT. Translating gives CATSTGQRNNQPQHF.

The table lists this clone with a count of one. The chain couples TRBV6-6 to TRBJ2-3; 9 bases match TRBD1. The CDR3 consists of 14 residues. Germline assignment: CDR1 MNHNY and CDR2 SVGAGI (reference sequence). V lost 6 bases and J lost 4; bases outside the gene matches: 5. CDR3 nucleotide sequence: TGTGCCAGCAGCTCGACAGGGGGTGCAGATACGCAGTATTTT. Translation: CASSSTGGADTQYF.

The CDR3 DNA sequence: TGTGCCAGCAGTAACGGACTAGCGGAGACCCAGTACTTC. Its translation is CASSNGLAETQYF. The chain is built from TRBV9 and TRBJ2-5, with 9 nucleotides matching TRBD2. The CDR3 consists of 13 residues. The V segment lost 5 bases and the J segment 5 bases; nucleotides outside the gene matches: 4. CDR1 is SGDLS, CDR2 YYNGEE, per germline. The entire variable domain, with the rest obtained from reference TRBV9 and TRBJ2-5, is as follows: DSGVTQTPKHLITATGQRVTLRCSPRSGDLSVYWYQQSLDQGLQFLIQYYNGEERAKGNILERFSAQQFPDLHSELNLSSLELGDSALYFCASSNGLAETQYFGPGTRLLVL.

This CDR3 reads CASRVRVGTEAFF. CDR3 nucleotide sequence: TGTGCCAGCAGGGTTCGGGTCGGCACTGAAGCTTTCTTT. This rearrangement joins TRBV12-3 or TRBV12-4 to TRBJ1-1; no definite D call. V shed 6 bases and J shed 4 bases, with 12 bases lying between them. The CDR3 sequence is 13 residues long.

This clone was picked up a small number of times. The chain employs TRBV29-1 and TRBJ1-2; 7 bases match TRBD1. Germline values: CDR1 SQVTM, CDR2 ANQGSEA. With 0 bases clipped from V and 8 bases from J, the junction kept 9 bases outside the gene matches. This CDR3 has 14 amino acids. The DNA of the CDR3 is TGCAGCGTTGAAGAGGGGCACGACAGGGCCGGCTACACCTTC. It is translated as CSVEEGHDRAGYTF.

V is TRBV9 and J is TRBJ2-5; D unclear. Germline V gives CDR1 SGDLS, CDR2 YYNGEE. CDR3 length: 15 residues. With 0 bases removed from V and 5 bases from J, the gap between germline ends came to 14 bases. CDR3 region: CASSVAPLTGETQYF. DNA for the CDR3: TGTGCCAGCAGCGTAGCCCCTCTCACCGGGGAGACCCAGTACTTC.

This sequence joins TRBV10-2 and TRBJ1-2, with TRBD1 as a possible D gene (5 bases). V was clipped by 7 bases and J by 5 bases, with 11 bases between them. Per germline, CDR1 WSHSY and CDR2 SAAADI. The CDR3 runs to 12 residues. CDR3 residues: CASMGGWYGYTF. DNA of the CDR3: TGCGCCAGCATGGGGGGATGGTATGGCTACACCTTC.

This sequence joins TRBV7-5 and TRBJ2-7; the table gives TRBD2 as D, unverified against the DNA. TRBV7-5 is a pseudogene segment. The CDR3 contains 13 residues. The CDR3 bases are TGTGTCCTTTACCGGGGGTCCCCCAACGAGCAGTACGTC. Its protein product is CVLYRGSPNEQYV.

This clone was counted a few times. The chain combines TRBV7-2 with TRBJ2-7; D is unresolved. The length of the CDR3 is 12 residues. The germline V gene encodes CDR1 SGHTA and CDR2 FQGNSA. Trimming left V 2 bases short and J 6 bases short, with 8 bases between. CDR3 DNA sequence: TGTGCCAGCAGCTTACTGTTCCGCGAGCAGTACTTC. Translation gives CASSLLFREQYF.

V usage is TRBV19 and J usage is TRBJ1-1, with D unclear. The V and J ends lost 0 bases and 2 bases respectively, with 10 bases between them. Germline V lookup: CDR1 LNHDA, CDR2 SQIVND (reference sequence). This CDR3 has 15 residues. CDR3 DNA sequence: TGTGCCAGTAGTATAGAGGGCAGTACCAACACTGAAGCTTTCTTT. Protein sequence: CASSIEGSTNTEAFF.

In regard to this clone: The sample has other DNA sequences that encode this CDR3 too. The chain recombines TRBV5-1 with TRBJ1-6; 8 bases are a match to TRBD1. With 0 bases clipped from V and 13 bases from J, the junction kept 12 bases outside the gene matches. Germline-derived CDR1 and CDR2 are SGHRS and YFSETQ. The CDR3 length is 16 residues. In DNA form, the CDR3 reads TGCGCCAGCAGCTTGGGGGGACTACAGGGGGAGAGTCCCCTCCACTTT. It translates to CASSLGGLQGESPLHF.